One sample yielded the 7 T cell receptor beta chains listed below, sequenced in a study of T cell repertoires in cytomegalovirus infection. The antigens for these receptors are not known. TCRdb re-called the reads through MiXCR, storing one row per CDR3 protein. This sample carries roughly 700,000 distinct CDR3 sequences, around 35% of them seen once, and the ten largest clones take around a sixth. The sequenced sample was cultured PBMCs, obtained from culture after CMV antigen stimulation. The receptors shown here come from a human donor in good health (CMV status not recorded). Some clones in this sample may be carry-over from other donors' samples.

The chain links TRBV19 to TRBJ1-1; no clear D. The CDR3 consists of 15 residues. In germline, CDR1 is LNHDA, CDR2 SQIVND (reference sequence). V lost 1 base to trimming and J lost 9 bases, with 18 bases between them. The CDR3 DNA reads TGTGCCAGTAGTATAGGGGTGAATTCCCAAACACAAGCTTTCTTT. It codes for CASSIGVNSQTQAFF.

Ten or more counts support this clonotype. At one boundary the junction diverges from the germline segment, which might be a read error. V gene TRBV5-1 combines with J gene TRBJ1-1; TRBD1 matches at 9 bases. Germline-derived CDR1 and CDR2 are SGHRS and YFSETQ. The CDR3 covers 14 residues. CDR3 residues: CASSRDRVNTEAFF. The CDR3 nucleotides are TGTGCCAGCAGCCGGGACAGGGTGAACACTGAAGCTTTCTTT.

The chain couples TRBV5-1 to TRBJ2-7; D tentatively reads TRBD1 or TRBD2 (5 bases each). Trimming removed 5 bases at V and 1 base at J, with 13 bases between. The germline V gene has CDR1 SGHRS and CDR2 YFSETQ. There are 14 residues in the CDR3. The CDR3 nucleotides are TGCGCCAGCAGTAGGGACCGGCCATCCTACGAGCAGTACTTC. Translating it yields CASSRDRPSYEQYF.

This clonotype was detected many times. The chain employs TRBV7-6 and TRBJ1-3, with D perhaps matching TRBD1 (5 bases). Looked up from germline, CDR1 is SGHVS and CDR2 is FNYEAQ. The CDR3 spans 15 residues. Between the trimmed V and J ends, which lost 2 bases and 3 bases, there was a span of 11 bases. The CDR3 here is CASSLPGFGGNTIYF. CDR3 DNA sequence: TGTGCCAGCAGCTTACCAGGGTTTGGTGGAAACACCATATATTTT.

V gene TRBV7-2 combines with J gene TRBJ2-1; 8 bases line up with TRBD2. This CDR3 has 14 amino acids. Germline values: CDR1 SGHTA, CDR2 FQGNSA. V was clipped by 5 bases and J by 7 bases; unmatched bases: 7. The CDR3 nucleotides are TGTGCCAGCAGCCCCACCGGGAGGGCGAATGAGCAGTTCTTC. It specifies CASSPTGRANEQFF.

This chain links TRBV7-9 with TRBJ1-5, with D unclear. The germline CDR1 and CDR2 sequences are SEHNR and FQNEAQ (reference sequence). The CDR3 is made up of 14 amino acids. Deletions cut 5 bases from V and 4 bases from J, with 12 bases between. The CDR3 loop is CASSPPGRNQPQHF. The CDR3 nucleotides are TGTGCCAGCAGCCCCCCGGGTAGGAATCAGCCCCAGCATTTT.

V gene TRBV12-3 or TRBV12-4 combines with J gene TRBJ1-4; D perhaps matches TRBD1 (5 bases). Trimming took off 6 bases at V and 8 bases at J, with 16 bases between the two ends. The CDR3 extends over 14 amino acids. The CDR3 protein is CASSPGGREEKLFF. In DNA form, the CDR3 reads TGTGCCAGCAGCCCGGGGGGTCGGGAGGAAAAACTGTTTTTT.